This TCR beta chain is drawn from a study of T-cell reconstitution after alpha-beta-depleted transplantation in children. This sample's TCRbeta library carried unique molecular identifier barcodes. Using its own MiXCR run on the PCR reads, TCRdb lists one record per CDR3 protein. The sample records approximately 7,100 distinct CDR3 sequences, 16% being singletons. There are 16 residues in the CDR3. General observations from the study: At around two months after transplant, the alpha-beta T cells were reportedly derived from several hundred expanded clones that came from non-depleted graft cells.

This clonotype is judged medium-sized (0.01 to 0.1%). Its cognate antigen is unknown. This TCR came from a boy between 2 and 10 years old with acute lymphoblastic leukemia, due to receive a stem cell transplant. J is TRBJ1-6 and V is TRBV3-2. TRBV3-2 is an annotated pseudogene. Sequencing used PBMCs, obtained before TCRalphabeta/CD19-depleted stem cell transplant. The CDR3 protein is CASSHSTRRYNSPLHF. DNA for the CDR3: TGTGCCAGCAGCCATTCTACCAGACGGTATAATTCACCCCTCCACTTT.